This TCR beta chain was captured in a study of blood T cell repertoires in COVID-19. V lost 5 bases to trimming and J lost 4 bases; unmatched junction nucleotides: 3. The CDR3 sequence is 13 residues long. This clone occurred once. Original handling: By means of reference gene primer amplification, nucleated cell counts were estimated. The method was immunoSEQ multiplex PCR; TCRdb's version includes in-frame clones alone and lacks a portion of them. The V and J calls and clone size were taken over from that table, and D and trimming were inferred from the DNA. Of approximately 160,000 clones listed, approximately 80% are singletons.

The sample consisted of peripheral blood. The clonotype comes from an elderly woman with active or convalescent COVID-19. V and J are TRBV12-3 or TRBV12-4 and TRBJ1-2, with 8 bases fitting TRBD1. This CDR3 reads CASSGGQAYGYTF. CDR3 nucleotide sequence: TGTGCCAGCAGTGGGGGACAGGCCTATGGCTACACCTTC.